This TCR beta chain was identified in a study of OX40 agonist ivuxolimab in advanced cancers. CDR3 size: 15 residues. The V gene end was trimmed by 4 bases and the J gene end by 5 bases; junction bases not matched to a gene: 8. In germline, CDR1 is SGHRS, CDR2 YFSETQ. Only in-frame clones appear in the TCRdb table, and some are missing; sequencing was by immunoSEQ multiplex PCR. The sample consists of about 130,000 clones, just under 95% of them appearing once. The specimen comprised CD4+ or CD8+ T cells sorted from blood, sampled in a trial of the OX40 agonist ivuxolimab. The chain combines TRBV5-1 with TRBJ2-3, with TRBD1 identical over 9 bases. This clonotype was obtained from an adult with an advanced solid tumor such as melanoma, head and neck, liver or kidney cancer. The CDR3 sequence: CASSPSGTGRDTQYF. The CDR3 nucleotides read TGCGCCAGCAGCCCCTCCGGGACAGGGCGAGATACGCAGTATTTT.